This record concerns one T cell receptor (beta chain) sequence. Its antigen remains unidentified. The data derive from a study of CD8 T cells in ankylosing spondylitis. General observations from the study: Typical of ankylosing spondylitis blood, it appeared, was a TCR beta motif of seven to nine highly homologous variants. Reactive arthritis synovial fluid and blood were previously reported to contain some motif variants. With a CD8+ phenotype, disease-linked clones were relatively rare in peripheral blood.

It was by quantitative 5'-RACE with molecular barcodes that TCR beta libraries were made. TCRdb re-called the 5' RACE reads with MiXCR, one entry per CDR3 protein. The sample lists about 800,000 distinct CDR3 sequences; over 9.5% were seen once. Per the germline V gene, CDR1 is ENHRY and CDR2 is SYGVKD. CDR3 length: 13 amino acids. Between the trimmed V and J ends, which lost 2 bases and 7 bases, there was a span of 11 bases. The receptor comes from a male donor with ankylosing spondylitis. The chain is built from TRBV10-3 and TRBJ2-5; D remains ambiguous. Input material: blood, either unsorted or a sorted T cell fraction (not recorded which). The CDR3 DNA follows: TGTGCCATCAGTGAGAGGCAGCTTGGGACCCAGTACTTC. Its translation: CAISERQLGTQYF.